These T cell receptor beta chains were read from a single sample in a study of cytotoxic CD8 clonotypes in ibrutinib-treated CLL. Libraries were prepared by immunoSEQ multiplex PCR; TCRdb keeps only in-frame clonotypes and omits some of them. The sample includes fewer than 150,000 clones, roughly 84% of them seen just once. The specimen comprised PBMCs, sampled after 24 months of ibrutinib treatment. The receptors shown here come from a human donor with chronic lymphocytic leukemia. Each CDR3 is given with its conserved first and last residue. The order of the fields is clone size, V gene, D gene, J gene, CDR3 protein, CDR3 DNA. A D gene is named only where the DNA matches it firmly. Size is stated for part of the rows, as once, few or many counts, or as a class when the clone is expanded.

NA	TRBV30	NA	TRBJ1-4	CAWSVGQGPEKLFF	TGTGCCTGGAGTGTAGGGCAGGGGCCCGAAAAACTGTTTTTT
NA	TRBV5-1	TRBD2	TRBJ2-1	CASSFQAGPYNEQFF	TGCGCCAGCAGCTTCCAAGCGGGACCCTACAATGAGCAGTTCTTC
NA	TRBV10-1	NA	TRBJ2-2	CASGEWSGELFF	TGCGCCAGCGGGGAATGGAGCGGGGAGCTGTTTTTT
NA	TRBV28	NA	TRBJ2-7	CASSAGLSEQYF	TGTGCCAGCAGTGCCGGACTCAGCGAGCAGTACTTC
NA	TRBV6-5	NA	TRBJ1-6	CASSQGIYNSPLHF	TGTGCCAGCAGCCAGGGCATCTATAATTCACCCCTCCACTTT
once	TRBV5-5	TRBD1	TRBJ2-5	CASSSWDSQETQYF	TGTGCCAGCAGCTCATGGGACAGCCAAGAGACCCAGTACTTC
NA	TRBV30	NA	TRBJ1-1	CAWSVRSIRGTEAFF	TGTGCCTGGAGTGTACGGTCGATACGGGGCACTGAAGCTTTCTTT
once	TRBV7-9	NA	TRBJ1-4	CASSLKTGGRNEKLFF	TGTGCCAGCAGCCTCAAAACGGGAGGCCGAAATGAAAAACTGTTTTTT
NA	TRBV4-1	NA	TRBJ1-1	CASSLFGPGRGAVVAFF	TGCGCCAGCAGCCTTTTCGGCCCGGGACGGGGGGCTGTTGTAGCTTTCTTT
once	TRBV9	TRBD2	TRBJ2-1	CASSLLAGGPNEQFF	TGTGCCAGCAGCTTGTTAGCGGGGGGGCCTAATGAGCAGTTCTTC
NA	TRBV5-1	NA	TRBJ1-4	CASSLLGWQGATNEKLFF	TGCGCCAGCAGCTTGCTCGGTTGGCAGGGAGCAACTAATGAAAAACTGTTTTTT
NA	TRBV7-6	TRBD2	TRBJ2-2	CASSLPGGTGELFF	TGTGCCAGCAGCTTGCCCGGGGGGACCGGGGAGCTGTTTTTT
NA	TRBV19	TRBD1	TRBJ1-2	CASSITGQAKEGNYGYTF	TGTGCCAGTAGTATCACGGGACAGGCAAAGGAGGGGAACTATGGCTACACCTTC
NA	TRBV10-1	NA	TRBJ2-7	CASADGYLEQYF	TGCGCCAGCGCCGACGGCTATCTGGAGCAGTACTTC
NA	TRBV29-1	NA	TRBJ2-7	CSVVPGHTIPEQYF	TGCAGCGTCGTCCCGGGACACACCATTCCCGAGCAGTACTTC
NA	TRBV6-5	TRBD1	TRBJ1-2	CASSTAGGVNGYTF	TGTGCCAGCAGCACCGCAGGGGGCGTGAATGGCTACACCTTC
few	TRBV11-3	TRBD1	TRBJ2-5	CASSPRTGLGETQYF	TGTGCCAGCAGCCCACGGACAGGGCTGGGAGAGACCCAGTACTTC
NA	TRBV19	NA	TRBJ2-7	CASSGSYEQYF	TGTGCCAGTTCAGGCTCCTACGAGCAGTACTTC
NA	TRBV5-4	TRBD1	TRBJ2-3	CASSFGQGADTQYF	TGTGCCAGCAGCTTCGGGCAGGGGGCAGATACGCAGTATTTT
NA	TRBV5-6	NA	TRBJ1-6	CASSFGTRSPLHF	TGTGCCAGCAGCTTTGGGACGCGTTCACCCCTCCACTTT
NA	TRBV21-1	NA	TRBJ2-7	CASSKEDILGSRGSYEQYF	TGTGCCAGCAGCAAAGAGGACATTCTGGGGTCTCGGGGGTCCTACGAGCAGTACTTC
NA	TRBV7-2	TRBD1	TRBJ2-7	CASGRDRDYEQYF	TGTGCCAGCGGCCGGGACAGGGACTACGAGCAGTACTTC
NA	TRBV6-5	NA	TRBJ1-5	CASRGPRNQPQHF	TGTGCCAGCAGGGGCCCTAGGAATCAGCCCCAGCATTTT
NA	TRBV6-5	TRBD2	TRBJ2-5	CASSSGLAGEETQYF	TGTGCCAGCAGCTCAGGACTAGCGGGGGAAGAGACCCAGTACTTC
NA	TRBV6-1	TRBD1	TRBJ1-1	CASSERQGWIAFF	TGTGCCAGCAGTGAAAGACAGGGTTGGATAGCTTTCTTT
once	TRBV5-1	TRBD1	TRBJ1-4	CASTESHRGIEKLFF	TGCGCCAGCACCGAATCTCACAGGGGCATAGAAAAACTGTTTTTT
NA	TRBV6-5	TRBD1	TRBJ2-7	CASSRGQIEVHEQYF	TGTGCCAGCAGCAGGGGACAGATTGAAGTCCACGAGCAGTACTTC